These 15 T cell receptor beta chains originate from one sample sequenced in a study of shared clonotypes between healthy human individuals. Sequenced by immunoSEQ multiplex PCR; TCRdb stores in-frame clones only, minus some. The sample shows about 2.4 million clones, 90% to 95% of them seen only once. Sequences were obtained from naive CD4+ T cells from PBMCs. Noted subset: CD45RA+ positively selected. Receptors originate from a young man in good health. Some clones in this sample may be carry-over from other donors' samples.

DNA for the CDR3: TGCGCCAGCAGCCAAGATTTAAACAGGGGAGGGACCTACGAGCAGTACTTC. Translating it yields CASSQDLNRGGTYEQYF. This rearrangement joins TRBV4-3 to TRBJ2-7; D may match TRBD1 or TRBD2 (7 bases each). Trimming stripped 0 bases from V and 2 bases from J, with 17 bases between. The CDR3 runs to 17 residues. Germline assignment: CDR1 LGHNA and CDR2 YSLEER.

The CDR3 nucleotides are TGTGCCAGCACCAGTAGCGGAACAGATACGCAGTATTTT. It encodes CASTSSGTDTQYF. The chain joins TRBV28 to TRBJ2-3; D may be TRBD2 (6 bases). CDR1 MDHEN and CDR2 SYDVKM come from the germline V gene. The ends were cut back, 7 bases at V and 3 bases at J, with 11 bases in the middle. This CDR3 contains 13 residues.

The chain joins TRBV19 to TRBJ2-1; 12 bases are shared with TRBD2. The CDR3 runs to 14 residues. V lost 9 bases and J lost 9; bases outside the gene matches: 9. Germline V CDR1 and CDR2: LNHDA, SQIVND (reference sequence). In DNA form, the CDR3 reads TGTGCCAGACGACTAGCGGGAGAATGGTTTGAGCAGTTCTTC. Its translation is CARRLAGEWFEQFF.

CDR3 coding DNA: TGTGCCAGCAGCGGGGGACAGGACCTCTATGGCTACACCTTC. Encoded protein: CASSGGQDLYGYTF. The V call is TRBV2, the J call TRBJ1-2; 8 nucleotides agree with TRBD1. This CDR3 has 14 amino acids. Trimming cost V 6 bases and J 4 bases; bases outside gene matches: 7. CDR1 is SNHLY and CDR2 is FYNNEI in the germline V gene. The complete variable domain, with remaining parts taken from reference TRBV2 and TRBJ1-2, reads EPEVTQTPSHQVTQMGQEVILRCVPISNHLYFYWYRQILGQKVEFLVSFYNNEISEKSEIFDDQFSVERPDGSNFTLKIRSTKLEDSAMYFCASSGGQDLYGYTFGSGTRLTVV.

The rearrangement links TRBV7-3 to TRBJ2-1, with TRBD2 identical over 7 bases. Germline assignment: CDR1 SGHTA and CDR2 FQGTGA. The V segment lost 2 bases and the J segment 2 bases; nucleotides outside the gene matches: 6. CDR3 length: 16 residues. CDR3 nucleotides: TGTGCCAGCAGCTTACTCAGCGGGGCGGCCTACAATGAGCAGTTCTTC. This encodes CASSLLSGAAYNEQFF.

Comments on this clone: At one boundary the junction diverges from the germline segment, which might be a read error. This chain uses TRBV30 with TRBJ2-3, with a weak D call TRBD1 (6 bases). Germline loops: CDR1 GTSNPN, CDR2 SVGIG (reference sequence). This CDR3 is 14 amino acids long. The CDR3 reads CAWSVSTLNSDRTF. The CDR3 nucleotides are TGTGCCTGGAGTGTTTCCACATTAAACTCTGACAGGACCTTT. The entire variable domain, with the rest obtained from reference TRBV30 and TRBJ2-3, is as follows: SQTIHQWPATLVQPVGSPLSLECTVEGTSNPNLYWYRQAAGRGLQLLFYSVGIGQISSEVPQNLSASRPQDRQFILSSKKLLLSDSGFYLCAWSVSTLNSDRTFGPGTRLTVL.

Worth noting for this clone: This sample also contains other DNA sequences that code for the same CDR3. The chain carries TRBV18 and TRBJ1-2, with 9 positions matching TRBD1. There are 13 residues in the CDR3. The germline V gene has CDR1 KGHSH and CDR2 LQKENI. Trimming at V came to 9 bases and at J to 7 bases, leaving 9 bases not matched to a gene. The CDR3 coding sequence is TGTGCCAGTTCCCCCGACAGGGGGTCTGGCTACACCTTC. Its protein product is CASSPDRGSGYTF.

The genes are TRBV7-9 and TRBJ2-1; TRBD2 matches at 9 bases. Germline CDR1 reads SEHNR; CDR2 reads FQNEAQ (reference sequence). CDR3 size: 18 residues. The V segment lost 2 bases and the J segment 5 bases; nucleotides outside the gene matches: 13. The CDR3 DNA reads TGTGCCAGCAGCTTATGGAGTGCTGGGACTAGCTTCGACAATGAGCAGTTCTTC. It specifies CASSLWSAGTSFDNEQFF.

This chain links TRBV9 with TRBJ1-1; D unresolved. Germline CDR1 SGDLS, CDR2 YYNGEE. The V gene lost 4 bases and the J gene lost 1 base, with 14 bases spanning the gap. The CDR3 is 15 amino acids. As DNA, the CDR3 is TGTGCCAGCAGCATCGGGCTCCGCCAGAACACTGAAGCTTTCTTT. Amino acid sequence: CASSIGLRQNTEAFF.

V is TRBV5-5 and J is TRBJ1-1; D gene unclear. V was shortened by 0 bases and J by 2 bases, with 5 bases between the two germline ends. Germline CDR1 reads SGHKS; CDR2 reads YYEKEE (reference sequence). The CDR3 has 13 amino acids. In DNA form, the CDR3 reads TGTGCCAGCAGCTTGGAATTCAACACTGAAGCTTTCTTT. It translates to CASSLEFNTEAFF. Based on the CDR3 plus reference TRBV5-5 and TRBJ1-1, the full variable domain is DAGVTQSPTHLIKTRGQQVTLRCSPISGHKSVSWYQQVLGQGPQFIFQYYEKEERGRGNFPDRFSARQFPNYSSELNVNALLLGDSALYLCASSLEFNTEAFFGQGTRLTVV.

J is TRBJ2-5 and V is TRBV30; no reliable D call. This CDR3 is 13 amino acids long. The germline CDR1 and CDR2 sequences are GTSNPN and SVGIG (reference sequence). The V gene lost 1 base and the J gene lost 5 bases, with 11 bases spanning the gap. DNA for the CDR3: TGTGCCTGGAGTGGCCTGGGGATGGAGACCCAGTACTTC. Protein product: CAWSGLGMETQYF.

This chain links TRBV2 with TRBJ1-4; D may be TRBD1 (5 bases). V lost 7 bases to trimming and J lost 8 bases, with 20 bases between them. The CDR3 totals 15 residues. The germline V gene has CDR1 SNHLY and CDR2 FYNNEI. The CDR3 DNA reads TGTGCCAGCACCACGTTGGGGGAAGTGAACGAAAAACTGTTTTTT. Residues: CASTTLGEVNEKLFF.

This chain uses TRBV19 with TRBJ2-3; D may be TRBD2 (5 bases). The ends were cut back, 5 bases at V and 0 bases at J, with 6 bases in the middle. Germline V gene lookup returns CDR1 LNHDA and CDR2 SQIVND (reference sequence). The CDR3 is 13 amino acids. CDR3 sequence (DNA): TGTGCCAGTAGTTGGACTAGCACAGATACGCAGTATTTT. This gives the protein CASSWTSTDTQYF.

In its sample, this clone was seen a few times. This CDR3 is CASSVADRGYGYTF. CDR3 bases: TGTGCCAGCAGCGTAGCTGACAGGGGCTATGGCTACACCTTC. The chain joins TRBV9 to TRBJ1-2; 8 nucleotides align to TRBD1. V was pared by 0 bases and J by 4 bases, with 2 bases of the junction left unmatched. The germline gives CDR1 SGDLS, CDR2 YYNGEE. CDR3 length: 14 residues. The full variable domain, its missing parts supplied by reference TRBV9 and TRBJ1-2, is DSGVTQTPKHLITATGQRVTLRCSPRSGDLSVYWYQQSLDQGLQFLIQYYNGEERAKGNILERFSAQQFPDLHSELNLSSLELGDSALYFCASSVADRGYGYTFGSGTRLTVV.

The sample holds a few counts of this clone. Within the sample, other DNA sequences also encode this same CDR3. V and J are TRBV19 and TRBJ1-1, with D perhaps TRBD1 (5 bases). V lost 5 bases and J 1 base, leaving 11 bases between the germline ends. The germline V gene has CDR1 LNHDA and CDR2 SQIVND (reference sequence). This CDR3 is 14 amino acids long. CDR3 sequence (DNA): TGTGCCAGTAGTGGAGGACAAGCGAACACTGAAGCTTTCTTT. It yields the protein CASSGGQANTEAFF.